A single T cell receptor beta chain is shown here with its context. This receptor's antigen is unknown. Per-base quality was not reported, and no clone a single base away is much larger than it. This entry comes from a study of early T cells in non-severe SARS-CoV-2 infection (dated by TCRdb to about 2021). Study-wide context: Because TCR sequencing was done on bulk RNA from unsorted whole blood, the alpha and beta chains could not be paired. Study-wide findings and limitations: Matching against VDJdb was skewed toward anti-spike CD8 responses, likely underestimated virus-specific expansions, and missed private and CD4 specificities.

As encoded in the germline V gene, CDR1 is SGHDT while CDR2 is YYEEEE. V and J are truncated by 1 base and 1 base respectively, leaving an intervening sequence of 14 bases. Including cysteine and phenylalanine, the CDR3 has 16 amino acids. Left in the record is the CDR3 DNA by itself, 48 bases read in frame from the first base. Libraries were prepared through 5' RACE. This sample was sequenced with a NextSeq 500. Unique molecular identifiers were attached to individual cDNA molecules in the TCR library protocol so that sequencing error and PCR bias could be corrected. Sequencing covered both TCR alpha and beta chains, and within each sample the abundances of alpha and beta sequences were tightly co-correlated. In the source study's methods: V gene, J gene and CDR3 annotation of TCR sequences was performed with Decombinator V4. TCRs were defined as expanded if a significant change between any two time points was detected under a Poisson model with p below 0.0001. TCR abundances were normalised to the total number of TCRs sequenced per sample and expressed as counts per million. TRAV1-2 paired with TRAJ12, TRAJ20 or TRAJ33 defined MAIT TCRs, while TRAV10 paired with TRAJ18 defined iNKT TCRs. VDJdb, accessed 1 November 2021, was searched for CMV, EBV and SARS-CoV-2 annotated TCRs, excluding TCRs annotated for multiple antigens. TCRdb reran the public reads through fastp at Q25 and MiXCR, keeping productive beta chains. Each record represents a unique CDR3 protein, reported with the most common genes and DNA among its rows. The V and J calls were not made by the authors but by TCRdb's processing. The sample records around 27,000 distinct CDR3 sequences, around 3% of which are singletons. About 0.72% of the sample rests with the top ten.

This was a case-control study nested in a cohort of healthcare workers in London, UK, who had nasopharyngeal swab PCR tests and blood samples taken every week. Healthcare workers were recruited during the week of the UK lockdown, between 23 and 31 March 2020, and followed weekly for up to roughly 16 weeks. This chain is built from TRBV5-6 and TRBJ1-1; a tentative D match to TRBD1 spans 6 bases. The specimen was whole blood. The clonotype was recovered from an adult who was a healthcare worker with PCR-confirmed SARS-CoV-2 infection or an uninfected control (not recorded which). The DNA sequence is TGTGCCAGCAGCTTGCCCCGGGGGCTTTCGAACACTGAAGCTTTCTTT. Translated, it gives CASSLPRGLSNTEAFF.